These 21 T cell receptor beta chains came from one sample sequenced in a study of blood T cell repertoires in COVID-19. The method was immunoSEQ multiplex PCR; TCRdb's version includes in-frame clones alone and lacks a portion of them. The sample holds under 200,000 clones, 85% seen once. Sequenced material: peripheral blood. The source is a woman aged 50 to 60 with COVID-19, enrolled during active disease.

Concerning this clone: A much larger clone differs by one base, so this may be a read error. V is TRBV7-9 and J is TRBJ1-2, with D possibly being TRBD1 (6 bases). Per the germline V gene, CDR1 is SEHNR and CDR2 is FQNEAQ (reference sequence). The CDR3 is 12 residues long. Trimming left V 5 bases short and J 3 bases short, with 7 bases between. The CDR3: CASSPGDYGYTF. The CDR3 nucleotides read TGTGCCAGCAGCCCAGGGGACTATGGCTACACCTTC.

The sample holds many counts of this clone. The chain carries TRBV11-2 and TRBJ2-7; 9 nucleotides agree with TRBD1. Trimming at V came to 3 bases and at J to 4 bases, leaving 13 bases not matched to a gene. Looked up from germline, CDR1 is SGHAT and CDR2 is FQNNGV. The CDR3 sequence is 17 residues long. CDR3 region: CASSFATSGTGLYEQYF. The CDR3 nucleotides read TGTGCCAGCAGCTTCGCTACCTCCGGGACAGGGCTATACGAGCAGTACTTC.

DNA of the CDR3: TGCGCCAGCAGCCAGATAGCGGGGGGGCCTAGGGAGACCCAGTACTTC. Amino acids: CASSQIAGGPRETQYF. The genes are TRBV4-1 and TRBJ2-5, with 11 bases lining up with TRBD2. Germline CDR1 and CDR2: MGHRA and YSYEKL. V was pared by 3 bases and J by 5 bases, with 8 bases of the junction left unmatched. The CDR3 is 16 residues long.

This clone was observed a single time. This sequence joins TRBV5-1 and TRBJ1-1; D is unclear. V lost 1 base to trimming and J lost 5 bases, with 15 bases between them. This CDR3 comprises 15 residues. From germline, CDR1 is SGHRS and CDR2 YFSETQ. CDR3 loop: CASSLRQDRGTEAFF. CDR3 nucleotide sequence: TGCGCCAGCAGCTTGAGGCAGGATCGTGGGACTGAAGCTTTCTTT.

The chain is built from TRBV6-4 and TRBJ2-3; D remains ambiguous. Between the trimmed V and J ends, which lost 10 bases and 9 bases, there was a span of 14 bases. The CDR3 has 11 amino acids. Germline V gene lookup returns CDR1 MRHNA and CDR2 SNTAGT. In DNA, the CDR3 is TGTGCCACCTCCGAACATACGACGCAGTATTTT. Translating it yields CATSEHTTQYF.

The gene calls are TRBV5-1 and TRBJ1-4; D remains unclear. Trimming shortened V by 0 bases and J by 6 bases, and 9 bases separated the two germline ends. There are 14 residues in the CDR3. Germline lookup yields CDR1 SGHRS and CDR2 YFSETQ. CDR3 loop: CASSLGYEDEKLFF. The CDR3 DNA sequence: TGCGCCAGCAGCTTGGGGTATGAGGATGAAAAACTGTTTTTT.

This clone appeared a few times. V usage is TRBV11-3 and J usage is TRBJ2-7; weak D call: TRBD2 (7 bases). The germline gives CDR1 SGHNT, CDR2 YENEEA. The CDR3 spans 14 residues. Trimming stripped 5 bases from V and 6 bases from J, with 17 bases between. The chain's CDR3 is CASSREGGAGEQYF. The DNA of the CDR3 is TGTGCCAGCAGCAGGGAAGGGGGGGCAGGCGAGCAGTACTTC.

The sample holds one count of this clone. This chain links TRBV5-4 with TRBJ1-4; 8 nucleotides match TRBD1. Germline CDR1 reads SGHNT; CDR2 reads YYREEE (reference sequence). The ends lost 3 bases at V and 8 bases at J; junction bases unmatched: 3. The length of the CDR3 is 13 residues. This CDR3 reads CASSSDRVEKLFF. The DNA of the CDR3 is TGTGCCAGCAGCTCGGACAGGGTGGAAAAACTGTTTTTT. Complete variable domain (other parts from reference TRBV5-4 and TRBJ1-4): ETGVTQSPTHLIKTRGQQVTLRCSSQSGHNTVSWYQQALGQGPQFIFQYYREEENGRGNFPPRFSGLQFPNYSSELNVNALELDDSALYLCASSSDRVEKLFFGSGTQLSVL.

This chain joins TRBV24-1 and TRBJ1-5, with D maybe TRBD1 (5 bases). The CDR3 length is 15 residues. Germline assignment: CDR1 KGHDR and CDR2 SFDVKD. The V gene lost 7 bases and the J gene lost 1 base, with 13 bases spanning the gap. DNA of the CDR3: TGTGCCACCAGCCCTGGGGGGGGGAGCAATCAGCCCCAGCATTTT. Translation gives CATSPGGGSNQPQHF.

This clone was observed a few times. The chain is built from TRBV30 and TRBJ1-2; tentatively, D is TRBD1 (6 bases). The CDR3 is 13 residues long. Looked up from germline, CDR1 is GTSNPN and CDR2 is SVGIG (reference sequence). V lost 2 bases and J 7 bases, leaving 14 bases between the germline ends. The DNA of the CDR3 is TGTGCCTGGAGTCCACAGGGACTAAGTGGCTACACCTTC. Its protein product is CAWSPQGLSGYTF.

V and J are TRBV7-9 and TRBJ2-1; 10 bases line up with TRBD2. Germline CDR1 reads SEHNR; CDR2 reads FQNEAQ (reference sequence). Trimming removed 7 bases from V and 7 bases from J; junction bases left unmatched: 7. The CDR3 contains 14 residues. In nucleotides, the CDR3 is TGTGCCAGCAAGACGGGTAGCGGGGGGAATGAGCAGTTCTTC. The encoded protein is CASKTGSGGNEQFF. The full variable domain, completed using reference TRBV7-9 and TRBJ2-1, is DTGVSQNPRHKITKRGQNVTFRCDPISEHNRLYWYRQTLGQGPEFLTYFQNEAQLEKSRLLSDRFSAERPKGSFSTLEIQRTEQGDSAMYLCASKTGSGGNEQFFGPGTRLTVL.

This rearrangement joins TRBV11-3 to TRBJ2-4, with no clear D. There are 14 residues in the CDR3. Trimming removed 4 bases at V and 9 bases at J, with 16 bases between. The germline V gene has CDR1 SGHNT and CDR2 YENEEA. The CDR3 coding sequence is TGTGCCAGCAGCTCGAAATACGGGTTAGGCATTCAGTACTTC. Its translation is CASSSKYGLGIQYF.

This clone was recorded a few times. V is TRBV5-5 and J is TRBJ1-2; D may be TRBD1 (6 bases). The ends were cut back, 3 bases at V and 0 bases at J, with 12 bases in the middle. The CDR3 consists of 15 residues. Germline values: CDR1 SGHKS, CDR2 YYEKEE (reference sequence). The CDR3, as DNA: TGTGCCAGCAGCTCAGGACAGCCGCCTAACTATGGCTACACCTTC. This translates into CASSSGQPPNYGYTF. Combining the CDR3 with reference TRBV5-5 and TRBJ1-2 gives the whole variable domain DAGVTQSPTHLIKTRGQQVTLRCSPISGHKSVSWYQQVLGQGPQFIFQYYEKEERGRGNFPDRFSARQFPNYSSELNVNALLLGDSALYLCASSSGQPPNYGYTFGSGTRLTVV.

This clone was detected once. The rearrangement joins TRBV11-2 to TRBJ2-5; tentative D call: TRBD2 (6 bases). Deletions cut 7 bases from V and 4 bases from J, with 22 bases between. Germline lookup yields CDR1 SGHAT and CDR2 FQNNGV. CDR3 length equals 16 residues. The CDR3 loop is CASTQNPGGWGETQYF. The CDR3 DNA reads as TGTGCCAGCACCCAGAACCCAGGAGGGTGGGGAGAGACCCAGTACTTC.

The sample holds one count of this clone. The V call is TRBV7-9, the J call TRBJ1-2; no clear D gene. Germline CDR1 reads SEHNR; CDR2 reads FQNEAQ (reference sequence). This CDR3 has 14 residues. V was cut by 4 bases and J by 3 bases, with 12 bases left in between. CDR3 sequence reads: CASSSVGGYYGYTF. The CDR3 DNA follows: TGTGCCAGCAGCTCCGTGGGAGGCTACTATGGCTACACCTTC.

J is TRBJ2-5 and V is TRBV6-5; no firm D call. The CDR3 is 13 residues long. From germline, CDR1 is MNHEY and CDR2 SVGAGI. Trimming pared 0 bases from V and 4 bases from J, leaving 6 bases between. The CDR3 DNA reads as TGTGCCAGCAGTTACTCGAGGCCAGAGACCCAGTACTTC. This gives the protein CASSYSRPETQYF.

This chain joins TRBV15 and TRBJ2-3; 9 nucleotides align to TRBD2. CDR3 length equals 16 residues. V lost 1 base and J lost 6; bases outside the gene matches: 8. Germline V CDR1 and CDR2: LNHNV, YYDKDF (reference sequence). In DNA form, the CDR3 reads TGTGCCACCAGCAGAGGTGGCGGGGGGGCGTCGGATACGCAGTATTTT. This codes for CATSRGGGGASDTQYF.

This clone came up a few times. This chain connects TRBV18 to TRBJ2-1; 7 positions agree with TRBD1. The V gene's germline CDR1 is KGHSH and CDR2 LQKENI. Trimming took 3 bases from V and 5 from J; bases not matched to a gene: 10. The CDR3 totals 16 residues. CDR3 sequence: CASSPQIQGSDNEQFF. In DNA form, the CDR3 reads TGTGCCAGCTCACCCCAGATACAGGGGTCGGACAATGAGCAGTTCTTC.

The V call is TRBV30, the J call TRBJ2-7, with D maybe TRBD2 (7 bases). Germline V lookup: CDR1 GTSNPN, CDR2 SVGIG (reference sequence). The CDR3 covers 12 residues. The V end lost 7 bases, the J end lost 5 bases, and 15 bases lay between the germline ends. Here the CDR3 reads CAYQRGGDEQYF. Here the CDR3 DNA reads TGTGCCTACCAAAGGGGGGGAGACGAGCAGTACTTC.

The V and J genes are TRBV19 and TRBJ2-2, with 7 bases lining up with TRBD2. Germline V gene sequence: CDR1 LNHDA, CDR2 SQIVND (reference sequence). The J segment lost 1 base and the V segment lost 7 bases, leaving 3 bases of the junction unmatched. The CDR3 sequence is 14 residues long. The CDR3: CASTRGGNTGELFF. As DNA, the CDR3 is TGTGCCAGTACGCGCGGGGGGAACACCGGGGAGCTGTTTTTT.

V is TRBV28 and J is TRBJ1-5, with TRBD1 as a possible D gene (6 bases). Trimming took off 8 bases at V and 2 bases at J, with 19 bases between the two ends. CDR3 length: 16 amino acids. Looked up from germline, CDR1 is MDHEN and CDR2 is SYDVKM. For the CDR3, the DNA is TGTGCCAGCTCAGGGGTAGACTGGACGGGCAATCAGCCCCAGCATTTT. Translated: CASSGVDWTGNQPQHF.